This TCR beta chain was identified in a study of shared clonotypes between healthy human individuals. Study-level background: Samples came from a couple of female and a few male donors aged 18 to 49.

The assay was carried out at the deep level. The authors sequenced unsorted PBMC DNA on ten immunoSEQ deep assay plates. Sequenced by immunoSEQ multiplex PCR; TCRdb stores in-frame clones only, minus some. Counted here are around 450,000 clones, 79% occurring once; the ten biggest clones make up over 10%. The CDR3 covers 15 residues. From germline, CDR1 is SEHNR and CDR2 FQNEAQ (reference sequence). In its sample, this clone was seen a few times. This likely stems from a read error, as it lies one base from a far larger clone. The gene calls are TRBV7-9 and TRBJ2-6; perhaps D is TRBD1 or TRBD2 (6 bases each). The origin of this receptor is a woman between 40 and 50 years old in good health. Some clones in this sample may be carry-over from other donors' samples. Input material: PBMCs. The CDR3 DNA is TGTGCCAGCAGCAACCGGGACTTGGGGGCCAACGTCCTGGCTTTC. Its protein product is CASSNRDLGANVLAF.